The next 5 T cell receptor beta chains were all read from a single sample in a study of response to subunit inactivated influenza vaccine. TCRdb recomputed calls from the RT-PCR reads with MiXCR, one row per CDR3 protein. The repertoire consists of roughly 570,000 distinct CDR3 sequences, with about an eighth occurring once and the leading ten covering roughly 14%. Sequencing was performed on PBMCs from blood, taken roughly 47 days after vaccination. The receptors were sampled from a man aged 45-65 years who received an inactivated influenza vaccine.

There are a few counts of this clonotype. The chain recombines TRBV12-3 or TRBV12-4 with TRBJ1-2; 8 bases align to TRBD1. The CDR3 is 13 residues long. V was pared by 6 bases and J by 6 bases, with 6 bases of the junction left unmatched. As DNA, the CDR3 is TGTGCCAGCAGCCTAGGGACAGGTCATGGCTACACCTTC. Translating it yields CASSLGTGHGYTF.

CDR3 sequence reads: CASSPAPRQGGEQYF. CDR3 nucleotides: TGTGCCAGCTCCCCAGCCCCAAGACAGGGAGGCGAGCAGTACTTC. The genes are TRBV7-8 and TRBJ2-7, with D perhaps TRBD1 (7 bases). Trimming shortened V by 8 bases and J by 6 bases, and 23 bases separated the two germline ends. In germline, CDR1 is SGHVS, CDR2 FQNEAQ. The CDR3 is 15 amino acids.

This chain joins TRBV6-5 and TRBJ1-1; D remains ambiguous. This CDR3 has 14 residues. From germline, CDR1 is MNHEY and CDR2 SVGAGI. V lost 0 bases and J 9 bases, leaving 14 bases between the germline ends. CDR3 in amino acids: CASSYSDARTQAFF. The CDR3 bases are TGTGCCAGCAGTTACTCCGACGCTAGGACTCAAGCTTTCTTT.

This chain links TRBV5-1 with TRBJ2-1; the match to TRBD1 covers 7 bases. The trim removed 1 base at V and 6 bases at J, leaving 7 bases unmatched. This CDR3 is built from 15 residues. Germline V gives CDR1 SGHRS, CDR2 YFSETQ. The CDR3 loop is CASSLPGTAINEQFF. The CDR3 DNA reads TGCGCCAGCAGCTTGCCCGGGACAGCTATCAATGAGCAGTTCTTC.

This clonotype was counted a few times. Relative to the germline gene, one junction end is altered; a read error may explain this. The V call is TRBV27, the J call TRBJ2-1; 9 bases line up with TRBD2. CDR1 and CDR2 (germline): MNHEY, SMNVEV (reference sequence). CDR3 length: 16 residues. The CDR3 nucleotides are TGTGCCAGCAGTCTATCGACTAGCGGAGAATACAATGAGCAGTTCTTC. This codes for CASSLSTSGEYNEQFF.